The source of this TCR beta chain is a study of T-cell memory formation after mild COVID-19 (dated by TCRdb to 2020 to 2022). Regarding the study in general: Most TCR sequence clusters were specific to one of the two donors. T-cell clones expanding and contracting after mild COVID-19 in a couple of donors were tracked by longitudinal TCRalpha and TCRbeta repertoire sequencing. Two young, previously healthy adult volunteers made up the cohort, one male and one female. Overall results and qualifications from the work: SARS-CoV-2 specificity of the second-wave clones peaking on day 37 was not confirmed. Contracting CD4+ clones were found mainly in CM and EM memory subsets, while CD8+ clones were enriched in EMRA. Some responding clones were found in pre-infection memory, which suggests that pre-existing cross-reactive memory T cells took part in the SARS-CoV-2 response. Balanced CD4/CD8 phenotypes were observed for clones contracting from day 15 to 85, whereas a bias towards CD4+ was observed for a second wave of clones expanding from day 15 to 37. The study included only a couple of mild cases, and larger cohorts that include severe cases with pre-infection samples were judged to be necessary.

A note on this clonotype: Its antigen is still unknown. No much larger clone is present one base from it, and per-base qualities are unavailable.

Sequenced on an Illumina NovaSeq 6000. TCRalpha and TCRbeta cDNA libraries were constructed by 5'RACE with constant-segment primers, with sample barcodes and unique molecular identifiers being introduced. RNA was extracted from every sample with Trizol reagent. The libraries were amplified in two PCR steps, and the second step added a second sample barcode and Illumina TruSeq adapters. Libraries were sequenced on an Illumina NovaSeq with 2 x 150 bp paired-end reads. The published analysis was carried out like this. With migec v1.2.7, reads were demultiplexed and then collapsed into UMI-guided consensus sequences. Using mixcr v2.1.11, UMI consensuses were aligned to TRA and TRB V and J templates and then assembled into clonotypes. A clonotype was counted as expanded or contracted only if both edgeR and NoisET called the change significant, with noise models trained on biological replicates. For edgeR calls, the cutoffs were a false discovery rate-adjusted p below 0.01 and a log2 fold-change threshold of 1. PCA with hierarchical clustering of max-normalized trajectories of the 1000 most abundant clonotypes was used as exploratory dynamics analysis. The CD4 or CD8 phenotype of responding clones was assigned using the separately sequenced CD4+ and CD8+ repertoires. Using fastp trimming at Q25 and MiXCR clonotype assembly, TCRdb reanalyzed the public sequencing data and kept in-frame beta chains. CDR3 protein duplicates are merged, each entry listing the most common genes and DNA. TCRdb's processing, not the study's, gives the V and J calls here. This sample comprises some 300,000 distinct CDR3 sequences, around 20% of them detected only once. The leading ten clones occupy roughly a fifth of the sample.

The CDR3 sequence holds 19 residues, the cysteine and phenylalanine included. The sequence is cut down to CDR3 DNA, 57 bases in frame from base 1. CDR1 and CDR2 are read off the germline V gene as SGHRS and YFSETQ. For this chain, trimming is 1 base at the V end and 0 bases at the J end, and the number of junction bases without a gene match is 6. Ficoll-Paque density gradient centrifugation was used to isolate PBMCs. Sequencing was performed on PBMCs or a T cell subset sorted from them (not recorded which). The chain is encoded by TRBV5-1 joined to TRBJ2-2; the central 13 bases match TRBD2. This clonotype was sampled from a man younger than 35 who had mild COVID-19 (a few samples of this study predate the infection). The sample titles of this study are shuffled in the database, so cell type and time point are left out; the donor was told from shared clones. This receptor has the CDR3 CASSLPRTSGGPNTGELFF. The sequenced DNA is TGCGCCAGCAGCTTGCCCCGGACTAGCGGGGGTCCGAACACCGGGGAGCTGTTTTTT.